These 23 T cell receptor beta chains share one sample of origin, sequenced in a study of cytomegalovirus exposure and HLA in healthy donors. Both 60 Vbeta primers and 13 Jbeta primers went into the PCR. Produced via immunoSEQ multiplex PCR; TCRdb's table is partial and in-frame only. The sample includes under 200,000 clones, approximately 85% of them seen just once. Material: PBMCs. These receptors originate from a woman in her fifties or sixties in good health and CMV-seronegative.

The chain recombines TRBV5-1 with TRBJ2-7; D ambiguous. CDR1 SGHRS and CDR2 YFSETQ come from the germline V gene. This CDR3 region has 14 residues. V lost 4 bases and J lost 1, with 12 bases in between. The DNA of the CDR3 is TGCGCCAGCAGCCCCCGTGACAATTCCTACGAGCAGTACTTC. Protein product: CASSPRDNSYEQYF.

The chain has TRBV7-3 and TRBJ2-2; 8 nucleotides match TRBD2. This CDR3 comprises 16 residues. Losses at the gene ends were 5 bases for V and 5 bases for J; bases not matched to a gene: 10. Germline CDR1 and CDR2: SGHTA and FQGTGA. CDR3 loop: CASSPGLAGGTGELFF. The CDR3 DNA reads TGTGCCAGCAGCCCAGGGCTAGCGGGTGGAACCGGGGAGCTGTTTTTT.

CDR3 sequence reads: CASSWTSGNEQFF. The CDR3 nucleotides are TGTGCCAGCAGCTGGACTAGCGGCAATGAGCAGTTCTTC. This chain joins TRBV5-6 and TRBJ2-1; 10 nucleotides match TRBD2. Germline V gene lookup returns CDR1 SGHDT and CDR2 YYEEEE. Trimming cost V 3 bases and J 6 bases; bases outside gene matches: 0. This CDR3 spans 13 amino acids.

In this sample, this clone turned up once. V usage is TRBV7-9 and J usage is TRBJ2-1; TRBD1 matches 11 bases. There are 16 residues in the CDR3. Trimming cost V 6 bases and J 4 bases; bases outside gene matches: 8. CDR1 and CDR2 (germline): SEHNR, FQNEAQ (reference sequence). For the CDR3, the DNA is TGTGCCAGCAGTCCAACCGGGACAGGGGGTTACAATGAGCAGTTCTTC. Translation gives CASSPTGTGGYNEQFF.

This chain uses TRBV25-1 with TRBJ2-2; 8 bases agree with TRBD1. Germline CDR1 is MGHDK and CDR2 is SYGVNS. The CDR3 is made up of 14 amino acids. With V trimmed by 8 bases and J by 2 bases, 4 bases remained unmatched. The CDR3 DNA follows: TGTGCCAGCCGTGGACAGGGTAACACCGGGGAGCTGTTTTTT. It encodes CASRGQGNTGELFF.

The V and J genes are TRBV28 and TRBJ2-7, with unresolved D. This CDR3 has 14 residues. Trimming removed 6 bases from V and 2 bases from J, with 14 bases in between. Germline V lookup: CDR1 MDHEN, CDR2 SYDVKM. CDR3: CASSHRYRAYEQYF. In DNA, the CDR3 is TGTGCCAGCAGCCACAGATACAGAGCCTACGAGCAGTACTTC.

The gene calls are TRBV5-5 and TRBJ2-1, with 7 positions matching TRBD1. This CDR3 comprises 17 residues. From germline, CDR1 is SGHKS and CDR2 YYEKEE (reference sequence). J gave up 9 bases and V 0 bases, and 15 bases lay outside the gene matches. The CDR3: CASSLVVAERGLGEQFF. CDR3 DNA sequence: TGTGCCAGCAGCTTGGTAGTCGCCGAGAGGGGGCTGGGTGAGCAGTTCTTC.

The chain's CDR3 is CASNRGGGDEQYF. As DNA, the CDR3 is TGCGCCAGCAATAGGGGGGGCGGGGACGAGCAGTACTTC. V usage is TRBV10-1 and J usage is TRBJ2-7, with D possibly being TRBD2 (7 bases). Trimming stripped 7 bases from V and 5 bases from J, with 15 bases between. CDR3 length equals 13 residues. Germline values: CDR1 WNHNN, CDR2 SYGVQD (reference sequence).

The rearrangement joins TRBV28 to TRBJ1-5, with TRBD1 as a possible D gene (5 bases). Trimming cost V 6 bases and J 6 bases, with 12 bases left between them. Looked up from germline, CDR1 is MDHEN and CDR2 is SYDVKM. The length of the CDR3 is 13 residues. The chain's CDR3 is CASSLGGFQPQHF. The DNA for the CDR3 is TGTGCCAGCAGCCTCGGGGGATTTCAGCCCCAGCATTTT.

The chain employs TRBV10-3 and TRBJ1-5; the D gene is possibly TRBD1 (5 bases). The CDR3 covers 15 residues. Germline loops: CDR1 ENHRY, CDR2 SYGVKD. Trimming removed 6 bases at V and 0 bases at J, with 12 bases between. The CDR3 DNA follows: TGTGCCATCAGCCCGGGAGACAGTAGCAATCAGCCCCAGCATTTT. Amino acids: CAISPGDSSNQPQHF.

In its sample, this clone was seen a few times. The V gene is TRBV5-1, the J gene TRBJ1-3; 8 positions match TRBD1. The CDR3 has 15 residues. Germline V gene data show CDR1 as SGHRS and CDR2 as YFSETQ. J was trimmed by 4 bases and V by 3 bases; bases with no gene match: 6. CDR3: CASSSQGAEGNTIYF. CDR3 coding DNA: TGCGCCAGCAGCTCGCAGGGGGCGGAGGGAAACACCATATATTTT.

The V and J genes are TRBV2 and TRBJ2-5; perhaps TRBD2 as D (7 bases). V shed 6 bases and J shed 4 bases, with 18 bases lying between them. CDR1 is SNHLY and CDR2 is FYNNEI in the germline V gene. The CDR3 totals 15 residues. The CDR3 protein is CASRSQGGAGETQYF. CDR3 bases: TGTGCCAGCAGATCACAAGGGGGGGCGGGAGAGACCCAGTACTTC.

The chain joins TRBV5-1 to TRBJ2-7, with 10 bases fitting TRBD2. Germline CDR1 is SGHRS and CDR2 is YFSETQ. CDR3 length: 15 amino acids. J gave up 2 bases and V 3 bases, and 5 bases lay outside the gene matches. The DNA for the CDR3 is TGCGCCAGCAGCTCCGGGACTAGCGTAGCCTACGAGCAGTACTTC. As protein: CASSSGTSVAYEQYF.

V gene TRBV13 combines with J gene TRBJ2-2; D unresolved. In germline, CDR1 is PRHDT, CDR2 FYEKMQ (reference sequence). The CDR3 extends over 16 amino acids. The V end lost 0 bases, the J end lost 6 bases, and 14 bases lay between the germline ends. In DNA form, the CDR3 reads TGTGCCAGCAGCTTAGGGCCTCCGGGTCCCTCCGGGGAGCTGTTTTTT. The encoded protein is CASSLGPPGPSGELFF.

This clone was observed a single time. The chain couples TRBV14 to TRBJ1-5, with D unresolved. V shed 1 base and J shed 5 bases, with 6 bases lying between them. The CDR3 has 13 residues. From germline, CDR1 is SGHDN and CDR2 FVKESK. The CDR3 is CASSQGAHQPQHF. The CDR3 DNA is TGTGCCAGCAGCCAAGGGGCCCATCAGCCCCAGCATTTT.

The rearrangement joins TRBV10-1 to TRBJ2-1, with 10 nucleotides matching TRBD2. Germline trimming cut 6 bases from V and 4 bases from J; bases unmatched to any gene: 21. Germline CDR1 is WNHNN and CDR2 is SYGVQD (reference sequence). The CDR3 runs to 20 residues. The CDR3 DNA reads TGCGCCAGCAGGAGTCGCAGGGAAAATACCGGGACTAGCGAATACAATGAGCAGTTCTTC. Translating gives CASRSRRENTGTSEYNEQFF.

V is TRBV7-7 and J is TRBJ1-2; tentative D call: TRBD1 (5 bases). Per germline, CDR1 SSHAT and CDR2 FNYEAQ (reference sequence). The CDR3 runs 15 residues. Trimming left V 0 bases short and J 5 bases short, with 13 bases between. CDR3 protein: CASSLASLRGYGYTF. CDR3 sequence (DNA): TGTGCCAGCAGCTTAGCCAGTCTTAGGGGATATGGCTACACCTTC.

The V call is TRBV6-5, the J call TRBJ2-1, with D maybe TRBD1 (5 bases). V dropped 4 bases and J dropped 5 bases, with 12 bases sitting between them. In germline, CDR1 is MNHEY, CDR2 SVGAGI. This CDR3 is 14 amino acids long. Written as DNA, the CDR3 is TGTGCCAGCAGTTTGATGGACACCAACAATGAGCAGTTCTTC. This codes for CASSLMDTNNEQFF.

This chain connects TRBV6-4 to TRBJ2-3, with 11 bases aligning to TRBD2. Germline V CDR1 and CDR2: MRHNA, SNTAGT. After removal of 5 bases from V and 8 bases from J, the junction contained 6 bases not matched to a gene. The CDR3 length is 14 residues. In nucleotides, the CDR3 is TGTGCCAGCAGTTTAGCGGGAGGGCCGGGTACGCAGTATTTT. Translation: CASSLAGGPGTQYF.

CDR3 residues: CASSRTSGSYNEQFF. The CDR3 coding sequence is TGTGCCAGCAGTCGTACTAGCGGCTCCTACAATGAGCAGTTCTTC. The chain has TRBV6-5 and TRBJ2-1; 8 nucleotides line up with TRBD2. Losses at the gene ends were 5 bases for V and 0 bases for J; bases not matched to a gene: 3. This CDR3 is built from 15 residues. Germline CDR1 reads MNHEY; CDR2 reads SVGAGI.

The chain couples TRBV9 to TRBJ2-1; the match to TRBD2 covers 7 bases. Germline V gene data show CDR1 as SGDLS and CDR2 as YYNGEE. CDR3 length equals 15 residues. V was clipped by 4 bases and J by 2 bases; unmatched bases: 6. The CDR3 reads CASSTDSGAYNEQFF. CDR3 nucleotide sequence: TGTGCCAGCAGCACCGACAGCGGGGCCTACAATGAGCAGTTCTTC.

The J gene is TRBJ1-6, the V gene TRBV4-2; D call uncertain. CDR1 and CDR2 (germline): LGHNA, YNFKEQ. V was pared by 0 bases and J by 7 bases, with 10 bases between. The CDR3 is 15 amino acids. The CDR3 loop is CASSQDRSGNSPLHF. The CDR3 DNA is TGTGCCAGCAGCCAAGACAGGTCAGGCAATTCACCCCTCCACTTT.

The CDR3 DNA follows: TGTGCCAGCAGTTACGCTAGCGGGCCTAACAATGAGCAGTTCTTC. Protein sequence: CASSYASGPNNEQFF. The V and J genes are TRBV6-6 and TRBJ2-1; 8 bases are shared with TRBD2. Germline CDR1 reads MNHNY; CDR2 reads SVGAGI (reference sequence). The CDR3 runs 15 residues. V gave up 2 bases and J gave up 5 bases; unmatched junction bases: 5.